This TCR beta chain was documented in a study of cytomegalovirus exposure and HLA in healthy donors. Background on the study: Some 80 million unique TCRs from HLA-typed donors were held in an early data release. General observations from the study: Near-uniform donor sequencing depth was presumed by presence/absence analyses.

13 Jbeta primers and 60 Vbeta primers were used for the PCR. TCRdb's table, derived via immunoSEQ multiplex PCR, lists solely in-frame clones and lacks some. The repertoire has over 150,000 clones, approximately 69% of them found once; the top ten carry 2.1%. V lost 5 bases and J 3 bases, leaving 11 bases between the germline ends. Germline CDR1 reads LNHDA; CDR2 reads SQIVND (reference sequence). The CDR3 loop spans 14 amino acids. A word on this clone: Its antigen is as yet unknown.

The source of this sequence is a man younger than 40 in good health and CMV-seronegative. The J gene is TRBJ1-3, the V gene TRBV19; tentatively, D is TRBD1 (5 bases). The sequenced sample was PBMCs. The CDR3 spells CASSSGTYGNTIYF. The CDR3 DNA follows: TGTGCCAGTAGTTCCGGGACTTATGGAAACACCATATATTTT.